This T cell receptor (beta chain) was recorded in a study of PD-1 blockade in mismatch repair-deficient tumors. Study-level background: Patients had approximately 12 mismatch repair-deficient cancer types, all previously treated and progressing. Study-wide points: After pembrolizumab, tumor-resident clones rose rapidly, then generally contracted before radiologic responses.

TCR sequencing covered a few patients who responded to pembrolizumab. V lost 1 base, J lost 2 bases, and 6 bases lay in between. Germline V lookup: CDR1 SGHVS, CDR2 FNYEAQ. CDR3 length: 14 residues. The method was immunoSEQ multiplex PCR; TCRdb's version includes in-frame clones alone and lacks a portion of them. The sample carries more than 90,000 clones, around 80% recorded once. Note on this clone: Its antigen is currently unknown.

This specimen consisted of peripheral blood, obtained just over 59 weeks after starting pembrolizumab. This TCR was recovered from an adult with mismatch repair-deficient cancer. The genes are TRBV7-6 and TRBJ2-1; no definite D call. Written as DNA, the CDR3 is TGTGCCAGCAGCTTAGAACAAGCCTACAATGAGCAGTTCTTC. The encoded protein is CASSLEQAYNEQFF. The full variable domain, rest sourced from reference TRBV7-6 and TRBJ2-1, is GAGVSQSPRYKVTKRGQDVALRCDPISGHVSLYWYRQALGQGPEFLTYFNYEAQQDKSGLPNDRFSAERPEGSISTLTIQRTEQRDSAMYRCASSLEQAYNEQFFGPGTRLTVL.